The entry that follows covers one TCR beta chain sequence. The sample belongs to a study of blood T cell repertoires in COVID-19. Background on the study: Some COVID-19 samples were acute and others convalescent; all came from the United States, Italy and Spain.

Data came from immunoSEQ multiplex PCR; TCRdb stores just in-frame clones and leaves some out. The sample has 200,000 to 250,000 clones; about 83% are singletons. This CDR3 contains 13 residues. CDR1 and CDR2 from the germline V gene are SGHDT and YYEEEE. Trimming at V came to 4 bases and at J to 7 bases, leaving 7 bases not matched to a gene. The chain links TRBV5-6 to TRBJ1-2; 7 positions agree with TRBD1. This sequence originates from a woman between 50 and 59 years old who had been exposed to COVID-19. The sequenced sample was PBMCs or T cells enriched from blood (not recorded which). The CDR3 coding sequence is TGTGCCAGCAGCGCAGACAGGGTAGCTGGCTACACCTTC. This translates into CASSADRVAGYTF.